These 21 T cell receptor beta chains originate from one sample sequenced in a study of blood T cell repertoires in COVID-19. Sequencing was performed with immunoSEQ multiplex PCR; in TCRdb, only in-frame clones are kept and a portion is missing. The table lists over 120,000 clones, roughly 84% of them singletons. Sequenced sample: peripheral blood. These receptors came from a man in his sixties with active or convalescent COVID-19.

A few counts support this clone. V usage is TRBV27 and J usage is TRBJ2-7; possible D gene TRBD1, 5 bases. CDR1 is MNHEY and CDR2 is SMNVEV in the germline V gene (reference sequence). The CDR3 is made up of 13 amino acids. Trimming took off 0 bases at V and 5 bases at J, with 8 bases between the two ends. This CDR3 reads CASSLSAGHEQYF. The CDR3 DNA follows: TGTGCCAGCAGTTTATCAGCAGGGCACGAGCAGTACTTC.

The table lists this clone with a count of one. The chain couples TRBV5-1 to TRBJ1-1, with 8 bases aligning to TRBD1. The germline gives CDR1 SGHRS, CDR2 YFSETQ. This CDR3 is built from 15 residues. Losses at the gene ends were 1 base for V and 3 bases for J; bases not matched to a gene: 5. The CDR3, as DNA: TGCGCCAGCAGCTTGCAGGGGGCCTCCTACACTGAAGCTTTCTTT. Protein sequence: CASSLQGASYTEAFF.

This chain connects TRBV6-2 or TRBV6-3 to TRBJ1-2; no clear D. V lost 0 bases to trimming and J lost 8 bases, with 10 bases between them. Germline V CDR1 and CDR2: MNHEY, SVGEGT. The CDR3 has 13 residues. The CDR3: CASSYSTLAGYTF. CDR3 coding DNA: TGTGCCAGCAGTTACTCGACGCTAGCCGGCTACACCTTC.

The V call is TRBV11-3, the J call TRBJ2-3; tentative D call: TRBD1 (6 bases). Between the trimmed V and J ends, which lost 5 bases and 0 bases, there was a span of 12 bases. CDR1 and CDR2 (germline): SGHNT, YENEEA. The CDR3 spans 15 residues. The chain's CDR3 is CASSTRTASTDTQYF. In DNA form, the CDR3 reads TGTGCCAGCAGCACTCGGACAGCCAGCACAGATACGCAGTATTTT.

V usage is TRBV11-2 and J usage is TRBJ1-1, with D tentatively TRBD1 (5 bases). V was trimmed by 0 bases and J by 3 bases, leaving 8 bases between them. The CDR3 is 14 amino acids. Looked up from germline, CDR1 is SGHAT and CDR2 is FQNNGV. This CDR3 reads CASSLERGYTEAFF. CDR3 sequence (DNA): TGTGCCAGCAGCTTAGAAAGGGGATACACTGAAGCTTTCTTT.

The CDR3 DNA sequence: TGTGCCAGCAGTTACTCGAACAGGGCCTACGAGCAGTACTTC. Amino acids: CASSYSNRAYEQYF. This chain connects TRBV6-5 to TRBJ2-7; D is possibly TRBD1 (6 bases). The germline V and J ends were trimmed by 0 bases and 2 bases, with 8 bases remaining between them. The germline V gene has CDR1 MNHEY and CDR2 SVGAGI. This CDR3 is built from 14 residues.

This chain uses TRBV7-2 with TRBJ1-6; D perhaps matches TRBD1 (6 bases). Trimming removed 5 bases at V and 7 bases at J, with 9 bases between. CDR1 and CDR2 (germline): SGHTA, FQGNSA. The length of the CDR3 is 13 residues. CDR3 residues: CASSPGQNSPLHF. CDR3 bases: TGTGCCAGCAGCCCCGGACAGAATTCACCCCTCCACTTT.

The sample holds a few counts of this clone. The genes are TRBV6-2 or TRBV6-3 and TRBJ2-7; 7 positions agree with TRBD1. The ends lost 6 bases at V and 5 bases at J; junction bases unmatched: 10. The CDR3 sequence is 14 residues long. Germline V gene sequence: CDR1 MNHEY, CDR2 SVGEGT. In DNA form, the CDR3 reads TGTGCCAGCAGCCCGAGGGGGCGCTTGGACGAGCAGTACGTC. Protein: CASSPRGRLDEQYV.

V gene TRBV18 combines with J gene TRBJ1-2; the D is unclear. The CDR3 has 14 amino acids. The V gene's germline CDR1 is KGHSH and CDR2 LQKENI. V was cut by 5 bases and J by 4 bases, with 14 bases left in between. The CDR3 nucleotides read TGTGCCAGCTCATCTATGGACGGGAGCTATGGCTACACCTTC. Translating it yields CASSSMDGSYGYTF.

This clone was recorded once. The chain carries TRBV10-3 and TRBJ1-1; a weak D match, TRBD1 (6 bases). V dropped 4 bases and J dropped 5 bases, with 11 bases sitting between them. Germline CDR1 reads ENHRY; CDR2 reads SYGVKD. The CDR3 spans 13 residues. As DNA, the CDR3 is TGTGCCATCAGTGGCCAGGGGATAACTGAAGCTTTCTTT. Its translation is CAISGQGITEAFF.

V and J are TRBV19 and TRBJ1-2; tentative D call: TRBD1 (6 bases). CDR3 length: 15 residues. The germline CDR1 and CDR2 sequences are LNHDA and SQIVND (reference sequence). With 1 base removed from V and 4 bases from J, the gap between germline ends came to 13 bases. The CDR3 protein is CASSIARDKIYGYTF. Here the CDR3 DNA reads TGTGCCAGTAGTATAGCCAGGGACAAGATCTATGGCTACACCTTC. The complete variable domain, with remaining parts taken from reference TRBV19 and TRBJ1-2, reads DGGITQSPKYLFRKEGQNVTLSCEQNLNHDAMYWYRQDPGQGLRLIYYSQIVNDFQKGDIAEGYSVSREKKESFPLTVTSAQKNPTAFYLCASSIARDKIYGYTFGSGTRLTVV.

The chain is built from TRBV11-2 and TRBJ2-1, with 9 bases fitting TRBD2. The CDR3 has 17 amino acids. Germline CDR1 is SGHAT and CDR2 is FQNNGV. The V and J ends lost 2 bases and 4 bases, in that order; junction bases with no gene match: 9. The CDR3 loop is CASSLRPGLAGYNEQFF. Written as DNA, the CDR3 is TGTGCCAGCAGCTTACGTCCGGGGCTAGCGGGGTACAATGAGCAGTTCTTC.

The chain employs TRBV19 and TRBJ2-1; D uncertain. Looked up from germline, CDR1 is LNHDA and CDR2 is SQIVND (reference sequence). V was clipped by 1 base and J by 5 bases, with 9 bases between them. The CDR3 consists of 14 residues. CDR3 region: CASSIGSVNNEQFF. The CDR3, as DNA: TGTGCCAGTAGTATAGGGTCGGTTAACAATGAGCAGTTCTTC.

The chain carries TRBV18 and TRBJ2-1, with 9 bases that match TRBD2. From germline, CDR1 is KGHSH and CDR2 LQKENI. The CDR3 covers 15 residues. Germline trimming cut 1 base from V and 7 bases from J; bases unmatched to any gene: 5. CDR3: CASSPLAGVKNEQFF. The CDR3 nucleotides read TGTGCCAGCTCACCACTAGCGGGAGTCAAGAATGAGCAGTTCTTC.

The genes are TRBV11-3 and TRBJ2-5; no definite D call. The germline V gene has CDR1 SGHNT and CDR2 YENEEA. V was clipped by 2 bases and J by 5 bases, with 15 bases between them. This CDR3 comprises 15 residues. The CDR3, as DNA: TGTGCCAGCAGCTTAAAACAACAGCCCTTCGAGACCCAGTACTTC. Its protein product is CASSLKQQPFETQYF.

The chain uses TRBV18 and TRBJ1-1, with a weak D call TRBD1 (6 bases). CDR1 is KGHSH, CDR2 LQKENI, per germline. Between the trimmed V and J ends, which lost 6 bases and 1 base, there was a span of 12 bases. This CDR3 spans 14 amino acids. CDR3 coding DNA: TGTGCCAGCTCCCCTGTAGGGGGGAACACTGAAGCTTTCTTT. Protein: CASSPVGGNTEAFF.

The rearrangement uses TRBV1 and TRBJ2-5; the table assigns TRBD2, which was not confirmed against the DNA. TRBV1 is tagged as a pseudogene. The CDR3 is 16 amino acids. CDR3: CTSSRTVAGASETQYF. CDR3 in DNA: TGCACCAGCAGCCGGACTGTAGCGGGAGCTTCAGAGACCCAGTACTTC.

This clone was observed a single time. The chain combines TRBV28 with TRBJ2-1; D is unclear. V lost 3 bases, J lost 0 bases, and 12 bases lay in between. The length of the CDR3 is 16 residues. Germline V gene data show CDR1 as MDHEN and CDR2 as SYDVKM. CDR3 loop: CASSFPPTSSYNEQFF. CDR3 nucleotides: TGTGCCAGCAGTTTTCCACCTACGAGCTCCTACAATGAGCAGTTCTTC. The whole variable domain, remainder taken from reference TRBV28 and TRBJ2-1, is DVKVTQSSRYLVKRTGEKVFLECVQDMDHENMFWYRQDPGLGLRLIYFSYDVKMKEKGDIPEGYSVSREKKERFSLILESASTNQTSMYLCASSFPPTSSYNEQFFGPGTRLTVL.

This clone was observed once. The rearrangement links TRBV28 to TRBJ2-4; TRBD1 is a possible D gene (5 bases). The V end was cut by 6 bases, the J end by 3 bases, with 9 bases between. The CDR3 has 13 amino acids. Germline V lookup: CDR1 MDHEN, CDR2 SYDVKM. CDR3 amino acids: CASRGHGKNIQYF. The CDR3 region has the DNA TGTGCCAGCAGGGGGCATGGCAAAAACATTCAGTACTTC.

V gene TRBV30 combines with J gene TRBJ1-1; D ambiguous. The CDR3 sequence is 13 residues long. Per germline, CDR1 GTSNPN and CDR2 SVGIG (reference sequence). The V and J ends lost 2 bases and 8 bases respectively, with 15 bases between them. CDR3 in DNA: TGTGCCTGGAGTCCTTCAGTTTACCACGAAGCTTTCTTT. Protein product: CAWSPSVYHEAFF.

The rearrangement links TRBV7-2 to TRBJ2-5; tentatively, D is TRBD2 (6 bases). CDR3 size: 14 residues. In germline, CDR1 is SGHTA, CDR2 FQGNSA. Trimming left V 6 bases short and J 1 base short, with 12 bases between. The CDR3 is CASSYSGLQETQYF. The DNA for the CDR3 is TGTGCCAGCAGTTATAGCGGACTCCAAGAGACCCAGTACTTC.